This T cell receptor beta chain was found in a study of T-cell reconstitution after alpha-beta-depleted transplantation in children. Findings and limits, study-wide: A year had passed since transplant, and T-cell counts and diversity by then came mostly from newly produced T cells. After transplant, at about two months, alpha-beta T cells were reportedly derived from several hundred expanded graft clones. Surviving recipient T cells and thymic progenitors accounted for the high day-60 TCRbeta diversity observed in some patients.

The CDR3 covers 14 residues. Deletions cut 0 bases from V and 2 bases from J, with 7 bases between. Germline V gives CDR1 LGHNA, CDR2 YNFKEQ. Turning to this clonotype: Its antigen is undetermined.

The library targeted TCRbeta and was prepared with unique molecular identifiers. Each CDR3 protein gets one entry after TCRdb re-called the PCR reads with MiXCR. The sample lists hundreds of thousands of distinct CDR3 sequences, 20% to 25% occurring once. The chain links TRBV4-2 to TRBJ1-2; TRBD1 might be the D (5 bases). The input for sequencing was PBMCs, mostly from graft donor cells, taken 360 days after TCRalphabeta/CD19-depleted stem cell transplant. The receptor was derived from a boy in the first two years of life who had a stem cell transplant for acute myeloid leukemia, so the T cells may come from the graft donor. In DNA, the CDR3 is TGTGCCAGCAGCCAAGATGCAGGGAACTATGGCTACACCTTC. It translates to CASSQDAGNYGYTF.